This T cell receptor beta chain comes out of a study of T cell changes during pregnancy in multiple sclerosis. With 1 base clipped from V and 3 bases from J, the junction kept 7 bases outside the gene matches. Germline CDR1 reads SGHRS; CDR2 reads YFSETQ. This CDR3 has 16 amino acids. The protocol was immunoSEQ multiplex PCR, while the TCRdb copy is restricted to in-frame clones and leaves out a portion. Of 75,000 to 95,000 clones in the sample, around 92% were seen once. The specimen comprised peripheral blood, sampled after pregnancy. The gene calls are TRBV5-1 and TRBJ1-1; TRBD1 matches 9 bases. This TCR was recovered from a female donor with multiple sclerosis, enrolled in a pregnancy study. The CDR3 nucleotides are TGCGCCAGCAGCTTGAGGGACAGGGTATTGGACACTGAAGCTTTCTTT. This translates into CASSLRDRVLDTEAFF.